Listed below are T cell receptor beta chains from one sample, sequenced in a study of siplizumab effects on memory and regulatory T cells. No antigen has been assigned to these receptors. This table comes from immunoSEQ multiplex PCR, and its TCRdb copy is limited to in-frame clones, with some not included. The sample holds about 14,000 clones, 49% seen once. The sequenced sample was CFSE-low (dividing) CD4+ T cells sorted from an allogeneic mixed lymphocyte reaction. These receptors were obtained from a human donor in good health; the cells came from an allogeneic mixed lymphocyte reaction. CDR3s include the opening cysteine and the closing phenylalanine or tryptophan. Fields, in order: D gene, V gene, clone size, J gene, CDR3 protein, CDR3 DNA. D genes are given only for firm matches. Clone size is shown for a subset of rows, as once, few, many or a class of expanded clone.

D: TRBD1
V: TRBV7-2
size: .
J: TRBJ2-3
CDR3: CASSLQTGALAGAQYF
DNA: TGTGCCAGCAGCCTACAGACAGGGGCGCTAGCCGGTGCGCAGTATTTT

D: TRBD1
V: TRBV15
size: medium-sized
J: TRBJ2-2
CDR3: CATSRRQGAGELFF
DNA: TGTGCCACCAGCAGACGACAGGGGGCCGGGGAGCTGTTTTTT

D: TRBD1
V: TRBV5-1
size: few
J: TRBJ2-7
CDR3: CASGSTGGVYEQYF
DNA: TGCGCCAGCGGATCGACAGGGGGAGTCTACGAGCAGTACTTC

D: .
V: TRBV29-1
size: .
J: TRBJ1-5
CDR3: CSVWRGQPQHF
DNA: TGCAGCGTTTGGAGGGGTCAGCCCCAGCATTTT

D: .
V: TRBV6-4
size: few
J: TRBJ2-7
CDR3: CASSDVRRTYEQYF
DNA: TGTGCCAGCAGTGACGTCCGGAGGACCTACGAGCAGTACTTC

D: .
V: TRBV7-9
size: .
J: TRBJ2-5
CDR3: CANSPTSRGRETQYF
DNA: TGTGCCAACAGCCCTACCTCCAGGGGCAGAGAGACCCAGTACTTC

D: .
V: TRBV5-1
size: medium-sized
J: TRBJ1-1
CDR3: CASSLGGPGSGTEAFF
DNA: TGCGCCAGCAGCTTGGGTGGGCCAGGATCGGGCACTGAAGCTTTCTTT

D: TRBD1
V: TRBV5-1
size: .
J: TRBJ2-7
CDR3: CASSAGTGFSRTDEQYF
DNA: TGCGCCAGCAGCGCGGGGACAGGGTTTTCCAGAACCGACGAGCAGTACTTC

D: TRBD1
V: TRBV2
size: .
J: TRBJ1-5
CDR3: CASGRQGGQPQHF
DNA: TGTGCCAGCGGCCGACAGGGGGGTCAGCCCCAGCATTTT

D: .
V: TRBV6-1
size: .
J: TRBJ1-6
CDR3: CASSEISGVPPLHF
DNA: TGTGCCAGCAGTGAAATTTCTGGGGTTCCACCCCTCCACTTT

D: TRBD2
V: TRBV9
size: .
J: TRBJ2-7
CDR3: CASSVGTSGPYEQYF
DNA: TGTGCCAGCAGCGTAGGGACTAGCGGACCCTACGAGCAGTACTTC

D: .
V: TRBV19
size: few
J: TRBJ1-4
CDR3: CASSIDLSPGEKLFF
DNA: TGTGCCAGTAGTATAGATTTATCCCCCGGTGAAAAACTGTTTTTT

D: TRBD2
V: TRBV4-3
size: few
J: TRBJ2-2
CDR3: CASSQELAEGNTGELFF
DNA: TGCGCCAGCAGCCAAGAGCTAGCGGAGGGGAACACCGGGGAGCTGTTTTTT

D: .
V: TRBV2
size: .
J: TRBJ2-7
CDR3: CASSAPGIPYEQYF
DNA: TGTGCCAGCAGTGCCCCTGGGATCCCCTACGAGCAGTACTTC

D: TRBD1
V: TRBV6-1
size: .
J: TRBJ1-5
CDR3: CASSENWAGGQPQHF
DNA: TGTGCCAGCAGTGAAAATTGGGCAGGGGGCCAGCCCCAGCATTTT

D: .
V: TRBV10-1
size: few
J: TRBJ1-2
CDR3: CASSEGPGNGYTF
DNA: TGCGCCAGCAGTGAGGGGCCTGGGAATGGCTACACCTTC

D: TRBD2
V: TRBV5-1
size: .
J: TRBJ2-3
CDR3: CASSLVWAGGPEDTQYF
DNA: TGCGCCAGCAGCTTGGTATGGGCGGGGGGGCCCGAAGATACGCAGTATTTT

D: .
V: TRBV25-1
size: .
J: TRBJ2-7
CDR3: CASSEWGVHEQYF
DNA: TGTGCCAGCAGTGAATGGGGGGTTCACGAGCAGTACTTC

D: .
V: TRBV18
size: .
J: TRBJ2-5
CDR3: CASSQNQGSETQYF
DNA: TGTGCCAGCTCGCAAAACCAGGGGAGTGAGACCCAGTACTTC

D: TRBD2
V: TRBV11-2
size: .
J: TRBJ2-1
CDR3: CASSRKRGAFFEQFF
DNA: TGTGCCAGCAGCCGAAAGCGGGGGGCATTTTTTGAGCAGTTCTTC

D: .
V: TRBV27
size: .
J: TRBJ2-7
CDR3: CASSSEGTPPYEQYF
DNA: TGTGCCAGCAGTTCAGAAGGGACGCCCCCCTACGAGCAGTACTTC

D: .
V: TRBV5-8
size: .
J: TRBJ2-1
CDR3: CASSWLVSYNEQFF
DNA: TGTGCCAGCAGCTGGTTGGTCTCCTACAATGAGCAGTTCTTC

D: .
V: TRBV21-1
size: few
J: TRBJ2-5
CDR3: CASSKAGGGETQYF
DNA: TGTGCCAGCAGCAAAGCGGGAGGAGGAGAGACCCAGTACTTC

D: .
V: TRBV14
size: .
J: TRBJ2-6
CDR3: CASSPGSGANVLTF
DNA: TGTGCCAGCAGCCCCGGGTCTGGGGCCAACGTCCTGACTTTC

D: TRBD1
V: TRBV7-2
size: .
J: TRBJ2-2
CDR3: CASSPQGWGPGELFF
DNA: TGTGCCAGCAGCCCACAGGGGTGGGGCCCCGGGGAGCTGTTTTTT

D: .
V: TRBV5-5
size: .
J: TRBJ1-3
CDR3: CASSLYGTTGNTIYF
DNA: TGTGCCAGCAGCTTGTACGGGACGACAGGAAACACCATATATTTT

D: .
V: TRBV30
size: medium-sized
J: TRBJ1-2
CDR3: CAWNTDVGYTF
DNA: TGTGCCTGGAACACTGATGTTGGCTACACCTTC

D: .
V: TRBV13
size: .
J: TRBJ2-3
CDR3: CASSSLAGYTDTQYF
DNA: TGTGCCAGCAGCTCCCTGGCAGGATACACAGATACGCAGTATTTT

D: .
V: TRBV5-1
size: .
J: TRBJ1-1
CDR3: CASFSGFGVNTEAFF
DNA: TGCGCCAGCTTCTCAGGGTTTGGGGTGAACACTGAAGCTTTCTTT

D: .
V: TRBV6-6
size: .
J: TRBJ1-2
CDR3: CASSYPGTGINGYTF
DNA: TGTGCCAGCAGTTACCCCGGGACCGGCATAAATGGCTACACCTTC

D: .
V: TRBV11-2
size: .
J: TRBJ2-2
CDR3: CASRKSRGTGELFF
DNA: TGTGCCAGCAGGAAATCTAGGGGAACCGGGGAGCTGTTTTTT

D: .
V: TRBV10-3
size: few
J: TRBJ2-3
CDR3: CAISSWTSTDTQYF
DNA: TGTGCCATCAGTTCCTGGACTAGCACAGATACGCAGTATTTT

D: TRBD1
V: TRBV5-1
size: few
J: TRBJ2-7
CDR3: CASSEGQGLGEQYF
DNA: TGCGCCAGCAGCGAAGGACAGGGTTTGGGCGAGCAGTACTTC

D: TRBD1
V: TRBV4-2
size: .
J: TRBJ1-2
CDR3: CASSQVDRVDGYTF
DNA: TGTGCCAGCAGCCAAGTCGACAGGGTCGACGGCTACACCTTC

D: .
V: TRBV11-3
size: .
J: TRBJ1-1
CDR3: CASSLGAGNTEAFF
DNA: TGTGCCAGCAGCTTGGGGGCGGGGAACACTGAAGCTTTCTTT

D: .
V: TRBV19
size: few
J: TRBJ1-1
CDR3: CASTLRGNTEAFF
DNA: TGTGCCAGTACCCTCAGGGGAAACACTGAAGCTTTCTTT

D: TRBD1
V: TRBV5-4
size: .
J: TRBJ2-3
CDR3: CASSLQGAGDTQYF
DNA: TGTGCCAGCAGCTTGCAGGGGGCTGGAGATACGCAGTATTTT

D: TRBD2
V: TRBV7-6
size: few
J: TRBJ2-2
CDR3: CASSSPGKRGGGTGELFF
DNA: TGTGCCAGCAGCTCCCCCGGAAAGCGGGGGGGCGGCACCGGGGAGCTGTTTTTT

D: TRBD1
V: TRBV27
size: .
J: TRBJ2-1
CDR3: CASRVITGTGEDNEQFF
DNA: TGTGCCAGCAGAGTCATAACCGGGACAGGGGAAGACAATGAGCAGTTCTTC

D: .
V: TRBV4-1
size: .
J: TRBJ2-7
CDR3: CASSQDPNRGYEQYF
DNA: TGCGCCAGCAGCCAAGATCCAAACCGGGGCTACGAGCAGTACTTC

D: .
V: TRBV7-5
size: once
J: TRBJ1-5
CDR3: CARSSCAFRDRYDSNQPQHF
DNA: TGTGCCAGAAGCTCCTGCGCCTTCCGGGACAGGTACGATAGCAATCAGCCCCAGCATTTT